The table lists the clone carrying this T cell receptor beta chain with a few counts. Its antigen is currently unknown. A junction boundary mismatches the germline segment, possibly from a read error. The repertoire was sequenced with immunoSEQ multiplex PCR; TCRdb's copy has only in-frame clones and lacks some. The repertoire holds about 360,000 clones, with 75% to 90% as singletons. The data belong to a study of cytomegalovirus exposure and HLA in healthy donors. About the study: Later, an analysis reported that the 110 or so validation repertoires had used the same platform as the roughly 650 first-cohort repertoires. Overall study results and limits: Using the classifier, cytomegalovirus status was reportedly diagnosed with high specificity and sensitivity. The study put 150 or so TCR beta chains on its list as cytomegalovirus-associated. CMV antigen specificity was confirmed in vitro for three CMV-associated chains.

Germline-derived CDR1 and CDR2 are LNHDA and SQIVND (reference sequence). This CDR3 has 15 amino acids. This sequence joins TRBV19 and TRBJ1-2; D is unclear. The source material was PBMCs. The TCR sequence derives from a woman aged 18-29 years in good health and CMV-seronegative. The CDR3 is CASSIPGKANYGYTF. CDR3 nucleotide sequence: TGTGCAAGTAGTATTCCGGGTAAAGCTAACTATGGCTACACCTTC.